This T cell receptor (beta chain) was observed in a study of T cell repertoires in cytomegalovirus infection. Study overall: Epitope selection comprised recently identified HLA-C-restricted CMV epitopes and well-studied HLA-B-restricted CMV epitopes.

Germline CDR1 reads MGHRA; CDR2 reads YSYEKL. The CDR3 spans 15 residues. Trimming took 0 bases from V and 9 from J, leaving 15 bases between them. TCRdb analysed the reads with MiXCR anew, one entry per CDR3 protein. The sample records approximately 600,000 distinct CDR3 sequences, 40% being singletons. This clonotype has more than one count but fewer than ten. What it binds is unknown. Study results and limitations: Ex vivo responses were dominated by HLA-C-restricted CMV-specific TCR beta clonotypes.

This chain joins TRBV4-1 and TRBJ1-5; D uncertain. This sequence originates from a human donor in good health (CMV status not recorded). Some clones in this sample may be carry-over from other donors' samples. Sequences were derived from cultured PBMCs, sampled from culture after CMV antigen stimulation. The CDR3 nucleotides are TGCGCCAGCAGCCAAGATTTGACGGGTTTAGGGCCCCAGCATTTT. This translates into CASSQDLTGLGPQHF.